Listed here are 26 T cell receptor beta chains from one sample, sequenced in a study of blood T cells in healthy people across ages. PCR was performed a second time for 7 to 11 cycles using a sample-barcoded 5' primer and a J-beta primer mix. MiXCR, run by TCRdb on the 5' RACE reads, gives a single entry per CDR3 protein. The sample holds some 900,000 distinct CDR3 sequences, 25% to 35% seen once. Sequenced sample: blood. The source of these receptors is an elderly woman in good health.

This clonotype is a singleton in its sample. The V gene is TRBV12-3 or TRBV12-4, the J gene TRBJ2-1, with TRBD1 as a possible D gene (5 bases). The CDR3 totals 14 residues. V was clipped by 10 bases and J by 8 bases, with 21 bases between them. Here the CDR3 reads CAISAAGFTDEQFF. In DNA, the CDR3 is TGTGCCATCTCGGCCGCAGGGTTCACGGATGAGCAGTTCTTC.

This clonotype was picked up many times. The chain links TRBV7-9 to TRBJ2-5, with D possibly being TRBD2 (5 bases). V gave up 1 base and J gave up 0 bases, with 9 bases separating them. Germline V CDR1 and CDR2: SEHNR, FQNEAQ (reference sequence). CDR3 size: 15 residues. The CDR3 sequence is CASSLVRVDQETQYF. DNA of the CDR3: TGTGCCAGCAGCTTAGTGAGGGTAGACCAAGAGACCCAGTACTTC.

Remarks on this clonotype: A much larger clone differs by one base, so this may be a read error. V usage is TRBV7-2 and J usage is TRBJ2-1; D is perhaps TRBD1 or TRBD2 (6 bases each). This CDR3 is built from 15 residues. Germline CDR1 reads SGHTA; CDR2 reads FQGNSA. The CDR3, as DNA: TGTGCCAGCAGCGGAAGGGGGGTAGGGGACAATGGGCAGTTCTTC. Translating gives CASSGRGVGDNGQFF.

This clonotype was observed at least ten times. The chain combines TRBV7-9 with TRBJ2-5, with unresolved D. The V gene lost 1 base and the J gene lost 1 base, with 16 bases spanning the gap. The germline V gene encodes CDR1 SEHNR and CDR2 FQNEAQ (reference sequence). CDR3 length equals 17 residues. The chain's CDR3 is CASSLGSGRVGQETQYF. CDR3 DNA: TGTGCCAGCAGCTTAGGATCCGGAAGGGTAGGCCAAGAGACCCAGTACTTC.

This clonotype was seen repeatedly, ten times or more. This chain joins TRBV7-2 and TRBJ1-6; D uncertain. The germline CDR1 and CDR2 sequences are SGHTA and FQGNSA. Trimming cost V 2 bases and J 10 bases, with 6 bases left between them. The CDR3 has 12 amino acids. This chain's CDR3 is CASSLNASPLHF. The CDR3 DNA follows: TGTGCCAGCAGCTTAAACGCCTCACCCCTCCACTTT.

Concerning this clonotype itself: A much larger clone differs from this one at a single base, so this may be a read error. The chain links TRBV5-4 to TRBJ2-1; 9 nucleotides match TRBD1. Judging by the DNA end, TRBJ2-7 fits better; the J call may be wrong. CDR1 SGHNT and CDR2 YYREEE come from the germline V gene (reference sequence). The CDR3 spans 16 residues. CDR3 DNA sequence: TGTGCCAGCAGTTCTGGGGGACAGGGCTCCTACAATGAGCAGTACTTC. This encodes CASSSGGQGSYNEQYF.

The chain is built from TRBV6-5 and TRBJ1-5; 12 nucleotides agree with TRBD1. V shed 3 bases, J shed 15 bases, and the junction held 21 bases outside the gene matches. Germline V CDR1 and CDR2: MNHEY, SVGAGI. This CDR3 comprises 18 residues. CDR3 nucleotides: TGTGCCAGCAGTTATCGGGCCCCTTTCGGGACAGGGGGCGGTTGGTGGCATTTT. Its protein product is CASSYRAPFGTGGGWWHF.

Only one count was recorded for this clonotype. Mismatch with germline at one junction end may stem from a read error. This chain joins TRBV7-7 and TRBJ2-1; TRBD2 aligns across 12 bases. This CDR3 contains 16 residues. The V gene's germline CDR1 is SSHAT and CDR2 FNYEAQ (reference sequence). As DNA, the CDR3 is TGTGCTAGCAGCCCCGATCTAGCGGGGGGGGACAATGAGCAGTTCTTC. Its protein product is CASSPDLAGGDNEQFF. The complete variable domain, with remaining parts taken from reference TRBV7-7 and TRBJ2-1, reads GAGVSQSPRYKVTKRGQDVTLRCDPISSHATLYWYQQALGQGPEFLTYFNYEAQPDKSGLPSDRFSAERPEGSISTLTIQRTEQRDSAMYRCASSPDLAGGDNEQFFGPGTRLTVL.

The rearrangement uses TRBV6-5 and TRBJ1-2; 7 positions agree with TRBD1. CDR1 and CDR2 (germline): MNHEY, SVGAGI. The CDR3 totals 15 residues. J gave up 2 bases and V 4 bases, and 7 bases lay outside the gene matches. CDR3 loop: CASSSYTGANYGYTF. CDR3 nucleotide sequence: TGTGCCAGCAGTTCATATACAGGGGCGAACTATGGCTACACCTTC.

To note about this clonotype: At one of its ends the junction is not consistent with the germline gene, which may arise from a read error. This rearrangement joins TRBV7-2 to TRBJ2-2; D may be TRBD1 (6 bases). The germline CDR1 and CDR2 sequences are SGHTA and FQGNSA. CDR3 length equals 16 residues. Written as DNA, the CDR3 is TGTGCCAGCAGCTTAGGCCTGCTGGGGGCGACCGGGGACCTGTTTTTT. Its protein is CASSLGLLGATGDLFF.

Regarding this clonotype: Being one base from a much bigger clone, this may be a read error. The conserved phenylalanine or tryptophan is not found at the CDR3 terminus, so this likely reflects a read error. The chain recombines TRBV6-5 with TRBJ2-5; perhaps TRBD1 as D (6 bases). The DNA matches TRBJ2-7 better at its end, which makes the J call doubtful. Germline assignment: CDR1 MNHEY and CDR2 SVGAGI. This CDR3 has 17 residues. CDR3 in amino acids: CASSYTNRPGAFYEQYC. Written as DNA, the CDR3 is TGTGCCAGCAGTTACACAAACCGGCCAGGGGCCTTCTACGAGCAGTACTGC.

The V call is TRBV7-9, the J call TRBJ1-1; D gene unclear. The CDR3 contains 13 residues. Germline-derived CDR1 and CDR2 are SEHNR and FQNEAQ (reference sequence). The germline V and J ends were trimmed by 5 bases and 6 bases, with 13 bases remaining between them. CDR3 loop: CASSPTREAEAFF. CDR3 in DNA: TGTGCCAGCAGCCCAACGAGGGAGGCTGAAGCTTTCTTT.

This clonotype appeared many times. CDR3 residues: CASSFQQGWTDTQYF. The CDR3 nucleotides read TGTGCCAGCAGCTTTCAACAGGGTTGGACAGATACGCAGTATTTT. The V and J genes are TRBV5-5 and TRBJ2-3, with TRBD1 as a possible D gene (6 bases). The CDR3 consists of 15 residues. V was trimmed by 2 bases and J by 3 bases, leaving 13 bases between them. In germline, CDR1 is SGHKS, CDR2 YYEKEE (reference sequence).

J is TRBJ2-1 and V is TRBV7-3; 8 bases map to TRBD2. The J segment lost 8 bases and the V segment lost 5 bases, leaving 14 bases of the junction unmatched. CDR3 length equals 16 residues. Germline V CDR1 and CDR2: SGHTA, FQGTGA. The CDR3 nucleotides read TGTGCCAGCAGCCTAGCCCCCGGGGGGGCCGTAGATGAGCAGTTCTTC. Translated: CASSLAPGGAVDEQFF.

The chain couples TRBV6-2 or TRBV6-3 to TRBJ1-5; D gene unclear. Germline V gene lookup returns CDR1 MNHEY and CDR2 SVGEGT. V lost 2 bases and J lost 6, with 11 bases in between. This CDR3 spans 14 amino acids. As DNA, the CDR3 is TGTGCCAGCAGTTACCTCCCCAGTGGTCAGCCCCAGCATTTT. Translated, it gives CASSYLPSGQPQHF.

As to this clonotype: At one end, the junction sequence differs from germline, possibly due to a read error. The DNA of the CDR3 is TGTGCCCGGAGTGCCCCCCGGGGAGGGGAAGGGCGCGAGCAGTACTTC. Its translation: CARSAPRGGEGREQYF. This rearrangement joins TRBV30 to TRBJ2-7; 7 nucleotides agree with TRBD2. Germline assignment: CDR1 GTSNPN and CDR2 SVGIG (reference sequence). CDR3 length: 16 amino acids.

The chain combines TRBV6-6 with TRBJ2-1; 9 nucleotides agree with TRBD1. Gene TRBJ2-7 matches the end of the DNA better, so the J call may be wrong. Germline values: CDR1 MNHNY, CDR2 SVGAGI (reference sequence). CDR3 size: 15 residues. The CDR3 coding sequence is TGTGCCAGCAGTCTTCCGGGACAGGGTTACAATGAGCAGTACTTC. It is translated as CASSLPGQGYNEQYF.

Note on this clonotype: A much larger clone sits a single nucleotide away, making a read error possible. Here the CDR3 reads CASSLGRDAYEQYF. DNA for the CDR3: TGTGCCAGCAGCTTGGGAAGGGATGCCTACGAGCAGTACTTC. The rearrangement uses TRBV7-9 and TRBJ2-5; D is ambiguous. The J call is doubtful: the DNA matches TRBJ2-7 better. The V gene's germline CDR1 is SEHNR and CDR2 FQNEAQ (reference sequence). The CDR3 consists of 14 residues.

As for this clonotype: A clone one base away is much larger, so this may be a read error. The CDR3 DNA reads as TGTGCCAGCAGTTTGGGGCCGCTGATGAGCTCAGATACGCAGTATTTT. This codes for CASSLGPLMSSDTQYF. The chain uses TRBV12-3 or TRBV12-4 and TRBJ2-3; TRBD1 might be the D (5 bases). This CDR3 comprises 16 residues. Trimming left V 3 bases short and J 4 bases short, with 17 bases between.

CDR3 in DNA: TGTGCCATCAGCCATCTTGGCGGGGAGCTGTTTTTT. It specifies CAISHLGGELFF. This chain uses TRBV10-3 with TRBJ2-2; D is unclear. The germline CDR1 and CDR2 sequences are ENHRY and SYGVKD. Trimming removed 6 bases at V and 7 bases at J, with 9 bases between. The CDR3 covers 12 residues.

The chain joins TRBV7-2 to TRBJ2-5; D perhaps matches TRBD1 (6 bases). The J call is doubtful: the DNA matches TRBJ2-7 better. Germline CDR1 and CDR2: SGHTA and FQGNSA. This CDR3 has 14 residues. CDR3 residues: CASSLVGRGDEQYF. The CDR3 DNA sequence: TGTGCCAGCAGCTTAGTGGGCAGGGGTGACGAGCAGTACTTC.

This clonotype was counted ten times or more. This chain connects TRBV7-9 to TRBJ1-1; D remains ambiguous. CDR1 and CDR2 (germline): SEHNR, FQNEAQ (reference sequence). The V end was cut by 5 bases, the J end by 5 bases, with 12 bases between. The CDR3 totals 13 residues. The CDR3 nucleotides are TGTGCCAGCAGCCCCCCCACGGGGACTGAAGCTTTCTTT. Amino acid sequence: CASSPPTGTEAFF.

This clonotype has ten or more counts. CDR3 loop: CSAITSGGAFTDTQYF. The DNA of the CDR3 is TGCAGTGCTATAACTAGCGGGGGGGCCTTCACAGATACGCAGTATTTT. This sequence joins TRBV20-1 and TRBJ2-3; 13 bases line up with TRBD2. The J segment lost 2 bases and the V segment lost 4 bases, leaving 6 bases of the junction unmatched. This CDR3 comprises 16 residues. From germline, CDR1 is DFQATT and CDR2 SNEGSKA (reference sequence).

This clonotype came up many times. CDR3 residues: CASSKYTSGVTDTQYF. The CDR3 nucleotides are TGTGCCAGCAGCAAATATACTAGCGGGGTCACAGATACGCAGTATTTT. The chain recombines TRBV7-9 with TRBJ2-3, with TRBD2 identical over 10 bases. This CDR3 comprises 16 residues. J was trimmed by 2 bases and V by 5 bases; bases with no gene match: 7. Per the germline V gene, CDR1 is SEHNR and CDR2 is FQNEAQ (reference sequence).

The chain employs TRBV9 and TRBJ2-3; TRBD2 aligns across 8 bases. Germline CDR1 is SGDLS and CDR2 is YYNGEE. The CDR3 covers 15 residues. Trimming cost V 4 bases and J 5 bases; bases outside gene matches: 9. This CDR3 is CASSSREGTRDTQYF. The CDR3 DNA follows: TGTGCCAGCAGCTCGCGAGAGGGGACTAGAGATACGCAGTATTTT.

Comments on this clonotype: One end of the junction is discordant with germline, which a read error may explain. The chain joins TRBV6-6 to TRBJ1-5; TRBD1 might be the D (6 bases). The CDR3 contains 14 residues. CDR1 and CDR2 from the germline V gene are MNHNY and SVGAGI (reference sequence). CDR3 sequence: CVSSYSGAGQPQHF. Here the CDR3 DNA reads TGTGTCAGCAGTTACTCGGGGGCTGGACAGCCCCAGCATTTT.